The rows below give T cell receptor beta chains drawn from one sample of a study of pediatric ulcerative colitis. The protocol was immunoSEQ multiplex PCR, while the TCRdb copy is restricted to in-frame clones and leaves out a portion. This table has tens of thousands of clones, around 64% appearing once. Material: gut tissue. Receptor source: a boy aged 10-17 years with severe ulcerative colitis. The CDR3 runs from the conserved cysteine through the conserved F or W. The D gene is left open where the match is weak. Part of the rows lack a size; the others show once, few, many or a class for expanded clones.

>.|TRBJ1-2|.|TRBV5-6
CASSWSRLPGGYTF
TGTGCCAGCAGCTGGAGCCGTTTACCAGGAGGCTACACCTTC
>.|TRBJ1-2|.|TRBV7-9
CASSPSGAGGYTF
TGTGCCAGCAGCCCCTCCGGGGCTGGGGGCTACACCTTC
>medium-sized|TRBJ1-6|.|TRBV27
CASRTRRDTYYQPLHF
TGTGCCAGCAGGACACGCCGGGACACATATTACCAGCCCCTCCACTTT
>.|TRBJ1-2|.|TRBV10-1
CASSDGTYGYTF
TGCGCCAGCAGTGACGGTACCTATGGCTACACCTTC
>.|TRBJ1-2|.|TRBV18
CASSPGGSGYTF
TGTGCCAGCTCACCAGGAGGAAGTGGCTACACCTTC
>few|TRBJ2-5|TRBD1|TRBV10-2
CASRGGQGRGETQYF
TGCGCCAGCAGGGGGGGACAGGGGAGGGGAGAGACCCAGTACTTC
>.|TRBJ2-6|.|TRBV5-4
CASSLGTALNSGANVLTF
TGTGCCAGCAGCTTGGGTACGGCGCTCAATTCTGGGGCCAACGTCCTGACTTTC
>.|TRBJ2-1|.|TRBV6-1
CASSTSYNEQFF
TGTGCCAGCAGTACTTCCTACAATGAGCAGTTCTTC
>.|TRBJ2-3|.|TRBV6-1
CASRRRASDTQYF
TGTGCCAGCAGGAGAAGGGCATCAGATACGCAGTATTTT
>few|TRBJ1-2|TRBD1|TRBV30
CALPGQGIWTF
TGTGCCTTACCGGGACAGGGGATTTGGACCTTC
>few|TRBJ1-2|.|TRBV7-2
CASSPVRGGGYTF
TGTGCCAGCAGCCCAGTCCGCGGAGGTGGCTACACCTTC
>.|TRBJ1-2|.|TRBV5-8
CASSLALLNYGYTF
TGTGCCAGCAGCTTGGCCTTGTTGAACTATGGCTACACCTTC
>.|TRBJ1-1|.|TRBV18
CASSPRGGFEAFF
TGTGCCAGCTCACCACGGGGTGGATTTGAAGCTTTCTTT
>.|TRBJ2-7|.|TRBV5-1
CASSLQGEYEQYF
TGCGCCAGCAGCTTACAAGGAGAGTACGAGCAGTACTTC
>few|TRBJ2-2|.|TRBV20-1
CSAREFGELFF
TGCAGTGCTAGAGAGTTCGGGGAGCTGTTTTTT
>few|TRBJ1-2|TRBD1|TRBV7-9
CASSLDVLGQGYTF
TGTGCCAGCAGCTTAGATGTTCTGGGACAGGGCTACACCTTC
>.|TRBJ2-1|.|TRBV14
CASSQDPGDSYNEQFF
TGTGCCAGCAGCCAAGATCCGGGGGACTCCTACAATGAGCAGTTCTTC
>.|TRBJ2-1|.|TRBV6-1
CASSAGTPSSYNEQFF
TGTGCCAGCAGTGCTGGGACACCGAGCTCCTACAATGAGCAGTTCTTC
>.|TRBJ2-7|.|TRBV9
CASSVAPGYTYEQYF
TGTGCCAGCAGCGTAGCCCCAGGGTATACGTACGAGCAGTACTTC
>.|TRBJ1-1|.|TRBV27
CATPATDEAFF
TGTGCCACGCCTGCGACAGATGAAGCTTTCTTT
>.|TRBJ1-1|.|TRBV6-1
CASSVGGGTEAFF
TGTGCCAGCAGTGTAGGGGGAGGGACTGAAGCTTTCTTT
>.|TRBJ1-1|.|TRBV19
CASSTPSMDIDSTEAFF
TGTGCCAGTAGTACCCCCTCCATGGATATAGATAGCACTGAAGCTTTCTTT
>.|TRBJ1-5|TRBD1|TRBV12-5
CASGLSPGQSSYSNQPQHF
TGTGCTAGTGGTCTATCACCGGGACAGAGCTCTTATAGCAATCAGCCCCAGCATTTT
>once|TRBJ2-2|.|TRBV18
CASSPGHIKPTNTGELFF
TGTGCCAGCTCACCGGGACACATCAAACCTACCAACACCGGGGAGCTGTTTTTT
>few|TRBJ1-5|TRBD1|TRBV6-5
CASTYGTGVSNQPQHF
TGTGCCAGCACTTACGGGACAGGGGTTAGCAATCAGCCCCAGCATTTT
>few|TRBJ1-1|.|TRBV11-1
CASSRAGTEAFF
TGTGCCAGCAGCCGAGCCGGGACTGAAGCTTTCTTT
>.|TRBJ1-3|.|TRBV11-2
CASSVVSSGNTIYF
TGTGCCAGCAGCGTCGTCTCCTCTGGAAACACCATATATTTT
>.|TRBJ2-7|.|TRBV6-1
CASSQALSSYEQYF
TGTGCCAGCAGTCAAGCATTAAGCTCCTACGAGCAGTACTTC
>few|TRBJ1-5|TRBD1|TRBV10-3
CASTPTGGNQPQHF
TGTGCCTCGACCCCTACAGGGGGCAATCAGCCCCAGCATTTT
>.|TRBJ1-2|.|TRBV6-5
CASSSGSWYGYTF
TGTGCCAGCAGTTCAGGGAGTTGGTATGGCTACACCTTC
>.|TRBJ1-5|TRBD1|TRBV11-2
CASSSGTGIADNQPQHF
TGTGCCAGCAGCTCTGGGACAGGGATAGCCGACAATCAGCCCCAGCATTTT
>.|TRBJ2-3|TRBD2|TRBV6-5
CASSSRTSGGTDTQYF
TGTGCCAGCAGTTCCCGGACTAGCGGGGGCACAGATACGCAGTATTTT
>.|TRBJ1-4|.|TRBV7-9
CASSPYNEKLFF
TGTGCCAGCAGCCCATATAATGAAAAACTGTTTTTT
>.|TRBJ2-1|.|TRBV7-3
CASSLFSDSSYNEQFF
TGTGCCAGCAGCTTATTTAGCGATAGCTCCTACAATGAGCAGTTCTTC
>.|TRBJ2-3|TRBD2|TRBV28
CASSTPSGGGAGDTQYF
TGTGCCAGCAGTACCCCCTCCGGCGGGGGGGCCGGAGATACGCAGTATTTT
>.|TRBJ1-4|TRBD1|TRBV4-3
CASSQYGQARGEKLFF
TGCGCCAGCAGCCAATACGGACAGGCCAGAGGAGAAAAACTGTTTTTT
>.|TRBJ1-2|.|TRBV30
CAWSVVPASGYTF
TGTGCCTGGAGTGTAGTCCCCGCCTCGGGCTACACCTTC
>few|TRBJ2-5|.|TRBV6-4
CASSVTVDSEAQYF
TGTGCCAGCTCGGTAACCGTCGACAGTGAGGCCCAGTACTTC
>.|TRBJ1-2|TRBD1|TRBV2
CASSFQGAYGYTF
TGTGCCAGCAGTTTCCAGGGGGCCTATGGCTACACCTTC
>.|TRBJ1-1|TRBD1|TRBV7-3
CASSPRTGPPYTEAFF
TGTGCCAGCAGCCCCCGGACAGGGCCTCCTTACACTGAAGCTTTCTTT
>.|TRBJ2-2|TRBD2|TRBV10-1
CASAPLKRLAGALNTGELFF
TGCGCCAGCGCTCCCTTAAAGAGACTAGCGGGGGCCTTGAACACCGGGGAGCTGTTTTTT
>.|TRBJ1-3|.|TRBV19
CASSIVDHSGNTIYF
TGTGCCAGTAGTATAGTCGACCACTCTGGAAACACCATATATTTT
>.|TRBJ2-7|.|TRBV14
CASSRQASYEQYF
TGTGCCAGCAGCCGACAGGCCTCCTACGAGCAGTACTTC
>.|TRBJ1-2|TRBD1|TRBV5-6
CASLVGTGVFGGYTF
TGTGCCAGCCTAGTCGGGACAGGGGTTTTCGGTGGCTACACCTTC
>.|TRBJ2-7|.|TRBV5-5
CASSPEPSGLYEQYF
TGTGCCAGCAGCCCTGAGCCTTCAGGTCTCTACGAGCAGTACTTC
>few|TRBJ2-4|TRBD1|TRBV11-2
CASSVQGQTIAKNIQYF
TGTGCCAGCAGCGTACAGGGACAGACGATAGCCAAAAACATTCAGTACTTC
>.|TRBJ2-2|.|TRBV7-9
CASSQEGGTGELFF
TGTGCCAGCAGCCAGGAGGGGGGCACCGGGGAGCTGTTTTTT
>.|TRBJ2-3|.|TRBV6-6
CASSRPADTQYF
TGTGCCAGCAGTAGGCCCGCAGATACGCAGTATTTT